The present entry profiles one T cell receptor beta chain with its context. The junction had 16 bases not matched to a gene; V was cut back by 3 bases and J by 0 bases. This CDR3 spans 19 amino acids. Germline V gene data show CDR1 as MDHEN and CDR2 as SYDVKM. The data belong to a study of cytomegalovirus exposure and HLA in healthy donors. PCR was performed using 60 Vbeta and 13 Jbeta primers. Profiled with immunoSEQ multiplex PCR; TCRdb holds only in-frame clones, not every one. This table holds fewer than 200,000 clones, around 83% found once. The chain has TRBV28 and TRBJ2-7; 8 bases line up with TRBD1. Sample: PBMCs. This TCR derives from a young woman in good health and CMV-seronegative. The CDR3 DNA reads TGTGCCAGCAGTTTGGACAGGGTCGGGGCAACAGGTAGCTCCTACGAGCAGTACTTC. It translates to CASSLDRVGATGSSYEQYF.